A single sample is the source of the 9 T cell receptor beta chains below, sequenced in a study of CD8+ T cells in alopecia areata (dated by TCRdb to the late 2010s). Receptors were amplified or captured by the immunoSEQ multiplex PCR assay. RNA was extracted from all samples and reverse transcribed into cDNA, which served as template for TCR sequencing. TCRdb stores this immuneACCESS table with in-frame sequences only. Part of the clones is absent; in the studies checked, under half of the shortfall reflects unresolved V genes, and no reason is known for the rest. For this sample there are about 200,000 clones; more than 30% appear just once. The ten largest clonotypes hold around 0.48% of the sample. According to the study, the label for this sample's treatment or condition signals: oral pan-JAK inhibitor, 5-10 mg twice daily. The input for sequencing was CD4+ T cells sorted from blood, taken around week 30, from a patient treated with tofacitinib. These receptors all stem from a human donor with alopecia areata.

This CDR3 reads CASSQDPRSTDTQYF. DNA of the CDR3: TGTGCCAGCAGCCAAGATCCACGGAGCACAGATACGCAGTATTTT. The chain recombines TRBV4-2 with TRBJ2-3, with D unclear. CDR3 length: 15 residues. Trimming left V 0 bases short and J 0 bases short, with 7 bases between. Germline CDR1 and CDR2: LGHNA and YNFKEQ.

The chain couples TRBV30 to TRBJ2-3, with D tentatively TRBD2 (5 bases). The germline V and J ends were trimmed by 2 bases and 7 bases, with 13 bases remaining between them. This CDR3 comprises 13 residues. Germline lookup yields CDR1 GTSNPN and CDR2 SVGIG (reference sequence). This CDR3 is CAWSPFAGYTQYF. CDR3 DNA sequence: TGTGCCTGGAGTCCATTCGCGGGCTATACGCAGTATTTT.

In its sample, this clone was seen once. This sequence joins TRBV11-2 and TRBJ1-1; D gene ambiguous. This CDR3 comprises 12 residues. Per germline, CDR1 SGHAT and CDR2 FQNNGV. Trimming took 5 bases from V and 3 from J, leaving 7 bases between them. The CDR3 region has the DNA TGTGCCAGCAGCCTTAGGTACACTGAAGCTTTCTTT. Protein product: CASSLRYTEAFF.

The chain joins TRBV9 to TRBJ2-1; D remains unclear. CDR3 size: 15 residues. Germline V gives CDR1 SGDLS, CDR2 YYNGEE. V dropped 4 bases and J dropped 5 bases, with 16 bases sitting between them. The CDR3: CASSPTTGLHNEQFF. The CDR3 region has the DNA TGTGCCAGCAGCCCAACAACCGGCCTCCACAATGAGCAGTTCTTC.

The CDR3: CASSTRDRGRLPQHF. Here the CDR3 DNA reads TGTGCCAGTAGTACCCGGGACAGGGGTAGACTGCCCCAGCATTTT. This chain connects TRBV19 to TRBJ1-5; TRBD1 aligns across 10 bases. The V gene end was trimmed by 4 bases and the J gene end by 9 bases; junction bases not matched to a gene: 9. CDR1 is LNHDA and CDR2 is SQIVND in the germline V gene (reference sequence). The CDR3 spans 15 residues.

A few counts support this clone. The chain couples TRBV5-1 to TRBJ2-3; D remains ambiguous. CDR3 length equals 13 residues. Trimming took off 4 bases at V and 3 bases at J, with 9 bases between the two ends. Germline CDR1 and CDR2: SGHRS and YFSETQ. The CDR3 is CASSKSRTDTQYF. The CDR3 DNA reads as TGCGCCAGCAGCAAGTCCAGGACAGATACGCAGTATTTT.

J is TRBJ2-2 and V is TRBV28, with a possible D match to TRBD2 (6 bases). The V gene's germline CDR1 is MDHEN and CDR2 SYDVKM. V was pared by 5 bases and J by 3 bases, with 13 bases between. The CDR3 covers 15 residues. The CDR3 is CASSTGTGYTGELFF. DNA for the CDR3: TGTGCCAGCAGTACCGGGACTGGATACACCGGGGAGCTGTTTTTT.

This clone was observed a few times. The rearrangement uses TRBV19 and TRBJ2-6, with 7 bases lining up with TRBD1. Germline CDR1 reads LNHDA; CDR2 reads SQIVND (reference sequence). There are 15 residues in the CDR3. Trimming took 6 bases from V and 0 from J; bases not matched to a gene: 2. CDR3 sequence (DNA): TGTGCCAGTAGATACAGGGGCTCTGGGGCCAACGTCCTGACTTTC. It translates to CASRYRGSGANVLTF.

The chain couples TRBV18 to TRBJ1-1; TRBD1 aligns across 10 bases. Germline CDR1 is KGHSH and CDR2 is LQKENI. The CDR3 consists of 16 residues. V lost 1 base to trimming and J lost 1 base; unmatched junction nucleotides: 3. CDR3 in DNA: TGTGCCAGCTCACCACAAAGGGACAGGGGGAACACTGAAGCTTTCTTT. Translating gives CASSPQRDRGNTEAFF.